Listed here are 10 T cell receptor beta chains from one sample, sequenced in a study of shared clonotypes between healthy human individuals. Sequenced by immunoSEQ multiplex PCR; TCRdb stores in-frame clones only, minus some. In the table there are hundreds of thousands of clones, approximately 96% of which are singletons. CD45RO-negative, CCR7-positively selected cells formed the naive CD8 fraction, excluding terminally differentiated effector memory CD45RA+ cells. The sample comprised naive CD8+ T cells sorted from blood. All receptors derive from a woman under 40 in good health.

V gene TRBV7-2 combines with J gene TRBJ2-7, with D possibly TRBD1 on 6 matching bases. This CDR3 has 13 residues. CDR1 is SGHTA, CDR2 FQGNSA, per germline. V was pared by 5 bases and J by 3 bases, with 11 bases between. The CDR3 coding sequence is TGTGCCAGCAGCCGTCGACAGGACTACGAGCAGTACTTC. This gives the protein CASSRRQDYEQYF.

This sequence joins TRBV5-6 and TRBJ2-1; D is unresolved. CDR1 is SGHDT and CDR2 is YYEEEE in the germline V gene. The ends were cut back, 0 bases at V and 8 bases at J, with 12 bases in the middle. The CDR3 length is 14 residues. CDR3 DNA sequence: TGTGCCAGCAGCTTGGATGCCATGGCCCATGAGCAGTTCTTC. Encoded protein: CASSLDAMAHEQFF.

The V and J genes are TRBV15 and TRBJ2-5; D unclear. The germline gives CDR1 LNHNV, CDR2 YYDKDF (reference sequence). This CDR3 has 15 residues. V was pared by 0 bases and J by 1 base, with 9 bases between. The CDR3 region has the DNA TGTGCCACCAGCAGAGATCGAGGCAGCCAAGAGACCCAGTACTTC. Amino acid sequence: CATSRDRGSQETQYF.

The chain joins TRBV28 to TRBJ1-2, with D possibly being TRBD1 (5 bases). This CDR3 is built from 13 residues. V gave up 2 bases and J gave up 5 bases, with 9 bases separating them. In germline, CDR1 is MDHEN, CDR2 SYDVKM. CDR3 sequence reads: CASSLGTAYGYTF. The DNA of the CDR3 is TGTGCCAGCAGTTTAGGGACGGCATATGGCTACACCTTC.

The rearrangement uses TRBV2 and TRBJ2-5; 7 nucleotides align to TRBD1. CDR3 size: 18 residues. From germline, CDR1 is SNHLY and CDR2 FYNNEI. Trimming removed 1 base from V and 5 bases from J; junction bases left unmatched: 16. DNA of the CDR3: TGTGCCAGCAGTGAAGTTAGTAGGTCTAGGGGGCTGTCGGAGACCCAGTACTTC. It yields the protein CASSEVSRSRGLSETQYF.

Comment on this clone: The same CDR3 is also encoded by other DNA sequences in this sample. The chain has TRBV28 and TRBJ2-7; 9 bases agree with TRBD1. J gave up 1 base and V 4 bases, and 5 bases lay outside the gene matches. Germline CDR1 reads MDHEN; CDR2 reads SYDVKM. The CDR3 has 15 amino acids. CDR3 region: CASSSTGTGSYEQYF. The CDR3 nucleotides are TGTGCCAGCAGTTCCACCGGGACAGGGTCCTACGAGCAGTACTTC. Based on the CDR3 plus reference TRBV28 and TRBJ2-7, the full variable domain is DVKVTQSSRYLVKRTGEKVFLECVQDMDHENMFWYRQDPGLGLRLIYFSYDVKMKEKGDIPEGYSVSREKKERFSLILESASTNQTSMYLCASSSTGTGSYEQYFGPGTRLTVT.

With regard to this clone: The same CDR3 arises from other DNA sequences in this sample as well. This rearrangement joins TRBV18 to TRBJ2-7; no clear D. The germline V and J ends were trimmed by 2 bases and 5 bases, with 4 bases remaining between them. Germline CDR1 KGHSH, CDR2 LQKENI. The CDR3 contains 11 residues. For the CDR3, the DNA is TGTGCCAGCTCACCAGGGGACGAGCAGTACTTC. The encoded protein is CASSPGDEQYF. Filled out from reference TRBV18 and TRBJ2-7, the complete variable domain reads NAGVMQNPRHLVRRRGQEARLRCSPMKGHSHVYWYRQLPEEGLKFMVYLQKENIIDESGMPKERFSAEFPKEGPSILRIQQVVRGDSAAYFCASSPGDEQYFGPGTRLTVT.

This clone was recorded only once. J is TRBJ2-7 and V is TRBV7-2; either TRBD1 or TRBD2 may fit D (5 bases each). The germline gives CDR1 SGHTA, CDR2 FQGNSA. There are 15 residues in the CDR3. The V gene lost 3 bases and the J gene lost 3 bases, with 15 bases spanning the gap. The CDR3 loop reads CASSFNWDGIYEQYF. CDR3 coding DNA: TGTGCCAGCAGCTTCAACTGGGACGGAATCTACGAGCAGTACTTC.

CDR3 residues: CAWTMALEAFF. For the CDR3, the DNA is TGTGCCTGGACTATGGCCTTAGAAGCTTTCTTT. The V call is TRBV30, the J call TRBJ1-1, with unresolved D. The CDR3 is 11 residues long. The ends were cut back, 4 bases at V and 8 bases at J, with 11 bases in the middle. Germline CDR1 reads GTSNPN; CDR2 reads SVGIG (reference sequence). The variable domain in full, completed from reference TRBV30 and TRBJ1-1, reads SQTIHQWPATLVQPVGSPLSLECTVEGTSNPNLYWYRQAAGRGLQLLFYSVGIGQISSEVPQNLSASRPQDRQFILSSKKLLLSDSGFYLCAWTMALEAFFGQGTRLTVV.

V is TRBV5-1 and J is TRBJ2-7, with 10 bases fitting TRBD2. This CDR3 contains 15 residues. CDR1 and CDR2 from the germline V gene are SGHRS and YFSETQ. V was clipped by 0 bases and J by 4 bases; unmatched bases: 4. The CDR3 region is CASSLEAGGWYEQYF. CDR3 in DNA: TGCGCCAGCAGCTTGGAAGCGGGAGGGTGGTACGAGCAGTACTTC. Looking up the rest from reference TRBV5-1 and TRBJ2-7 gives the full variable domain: KAGVTQTPRYLIKTRGQQVTLSCSPISGHRSVSWYQQTPGQGLQFLFEYFSETQRNKGNFPGRFSGRQFSNSRSEMNVSTLELGDSALYLCASSLEAGGWYEQYFGPGTRLTVT.